This TCR beta chain was sequenced in a study of cytotoxic CD8 clonotypes in ibrutinib-treated CLL. Study-level points and caveats: Public clonotypes occurred uncommonly; on treatment, they contracted or remained stable. The study found clonality rose at ibrutinib response, then fell toward baseline at progression.

The V segment lost 2 bases and the J segment 4 bases; nucleotides outside the gene matches: 3. CDR3 size: 15 residues. Per the germline V gene, CDR1 is MGHRA and CDR2 is YSYEKL. As for this clone: What it recognizes is unknown.

Clones were sequenced by immunoSEQ multiplex PCR, and TCRdb holds only the in-frame ones, with some missing. This sample has around 140,000 clones, with 80% to 90% found just once. This clonotype was obtained from a human donor with chronic lymphocytic leukemia. This specimen consisted of PBMCs, obtained after 24 months of ibrutinib treatment. J is TRBJ1-5 and V is TRBV4-1; 9 nucleotides match TRBD1. The CDR3 coding sequence is TGCGCCAGCAGCCAAACAGGGGGCTGGAATCAGCCCCAGCATTTT. Translation gives CASSQTGGWNQPQHF.